The rows below give T cell receptor beta chains drawn from one sample of a study of response to subunit inactivated influenza vaccine. TCRdb called the RT-PCR reads again in MiXCR, with one record for every CDR3 protein. The data hold 500,000 to 550,000 distinct CDR3 sequences, with about 7.2% observed a single time. This sample comprised PBMCs from blood, obtained around 25 months after vaccination. The receptor source for this set is a man aged 50-75 years who received an inactivated influenza vaccine. Both conserved end residues are part of each CDR3. The D gene is left open where the match is weak. Clone size is given for some rows only: seen once, a few or many times, or a class if the clone is expanded.

clone_size: -
j_call: TRBJ2-1
v_call: TRBV7-2
d_call: TRBD2
cdr3_aa: CASRTGTSGNEQFF
cdr3_nt: TGTGCCAGCAGAACCGGGACTAGCGGAAATGAGCAGTTCTTC

clone_size: few
j_call: TRBJ2-7
v_call: TRBV12-3/TRBV12-4
d_call: -
cdr3_aa: CASSPLLETSYEQYF
cdr3_nt: TGTGCCAGCAGCCCCCTCCTGGAGACGTCCTACGAGCAGTACTTC

clone_size: few
j_call: TRBJ1-2
v_call: TRBV15
d_call: -
cdr3_aa: CATSREHRSYGYTF
cdr3_nt: TGTGCCACCAGCAGAGAACACAGGTCCTATGGCTACACCTTC

clone_size: -
j_call: TRBJ2-7
v_call: TRBV28
d_call: TRBD2
cdr3_aa: CASTSSGRYEQYF
cdr3_nt: TGTGCCAGCACCTCTAGCGGGAGATACGAGCAGTACTTC

clone_size: -
j_call: TRBJ2-3
v_call: TRBV29-1
d_call: TRBD2
cdr3_aa: CSVEDLLAGVNTQYF
cdr3_nt: TGCAGCGTTGAAGATCTACTAGCGGGTGTTAATACGCAGTATTTT

clone_size: many
j_call: TRBJ1-2
v_call: TRBV7-9
d_call: -
cdr3_aa: CASSLERGGYTF
cdr3_nt: TGTGCCAGCAGCTTAGAACGGGGCGGCTACACCTTC

clone_size: -
j_call: TRBJ2-7
v_call: TRBV5-1
d_call: -
cdr3_aa: CASRQDGTVYEQYF
cdr3_nt: TGCGCCAGCAGACAAGACGGAACCGTTTACGAGCAGTACTTC

clone_size: -
j_call: TRBJ2-5
v_call: TRBV5-6
d_call: TRBD2
cdr3_aa: CASSFREGQETQYF
cdr3_nt: TGTGCCAGCAGCTTCCGGGAGGGACAAGAGACCCAGTACTTC

clone_size: few
j_call: TRBJ2-5
v_call: TRBV25-1
d_call: TRBD2
cdr3_aa: CASSHRGLAGGRETQYF
cdr3_nt: TGTGCCAGCAGTCATAGGGGACTAGCGGGGGGTCGAGAGACCCAGTACTTC

clone_size: many
j_call: TRBJ1-1
v_call: TRBV12-3/TRBV12-4
d_call: -
cdr3_aa: CASSKTPPDAFF
cdr3_nt: TGTGCCAGCAGTAAAACCCCTCCAGACGCTTTCTTT

clone_size: -
j_call: TRBJ1-6
v_call: TRBV7-8
d_call: -
cdr3_aa: CASSQLSYNSPLHF
cdr3_nt: TGTGCCAGCAGCCAGCTAAGCTATAATTCACCCCTCCACTTT

clone_size: few
j_call: TRBJ2-3
v_call: TRBV2
d_call: TRBD2
cdr3_aa: CASTRGGGGADTQYF
cdr3_nt: TGTGCCAGCACCCGAGGTGGGGGGGGTGCAGATACGCAGTATTTT

clone_size: -
j_call: TRBJ2-7
v_call: TRBV20-1
d_call: TRBD2
cdr3_aa: CSATRTSGRYEQYF
cdr3_nt: TGCAGTGCGACCCGGACTAGCGGGAGATACGAGCAGTACTTC

clone_size: few
j_call: TRBJ2-5
v_call: TRBV12-3/TRBV12-4
d_call: -
cdr3_aa: CASRWGAGVSKTQYF
cdr3_nt: TGTGCCAGCCGTTGGGGGGCCGGGGTCTCGAAGACCCAGTACTTC

clone_size: few
j_call: TRBJ2-1
v_call: TRBV6-1
d_call: -
cdr3_aa: CASRTELYPYNEQFF
cdr3_nt: TGTGCCAGCAGGACGGAGCTTTACCCCTACAATGAGCAGTTCTTC

clone_size: many
j_call: TRBJ2-7
v_call: TRBV28
d_call: -
cdr3_aa: CASSLSQATTYEQYF
cdr3_nt: TGTGCCAGCAGTTTAAGTCAGGCGACTACCTACGAGCAGTACTTC

clone_size: few
j_call: TRBJ2-1
v_call: TRBV3-1
d_call: TRBD2
cdr3_aa: CASSNVLAVYNEQFF
cdr3_nt: TGTGCCAGCAGCAACGTCCTAGCGGTATACAATGAGCAGTTCTTC

clone_size: few
j_call: TRBJ2-5
v_call: TRBV20-1
d_call: TRBD2
cdr3_aa: CSATGTRQETQYF
cdr3_nt: TGCAGTGCTACCGGGACTAGACAAGAGACCCAGTACTTC

clone_size: -
j_call: TRBJ1-2
v_call: TRBV12-3/TRBV12-4
d_call: -
cdr3_aa: CASSLGPRGYGYTF
cdr3_nt: TGTGCCAGCAGTTTGGGGCCCCGGGGCTATGGCTACACCTTC

clone_size: -
j_call: TRBJ2-1
v_call: TRBV10-3
d_call: TRBD2
cdr3_aa: CAISGRGGRSASEQFF
cdr3_nt: TGTGCCATCAGTGGCCGGGGCGGGAGATCCGCCAGTGAGCAGTTCTTC

clone_size: -
j_call: TRBJ1-1
v_call: TRBV20-1
d_call: -
cdr3_aa: CSAVPHERVNTEAFF
cdr3_nt: TGCAGTGCTGTACCACACGAGCGGGTGAACACTGAAGCTTTCTTT

clone_size: few
j_call: TRBJ2-7
v_call: TRBV3-1
d_call: TRBD2
cdr3_aa: CASSQEGRGGPDEQYF
cdr3_nt: TGTGCCAGCAGCCAAGAAGGGCGGGGGGGCCCCGACGAGCAGTACTTC

clone_size: -
j_call: TRBJ2-3
v_call: TRBV5-1
d_call: TRBD2
cdr3_aa: CASMKGLAGGSTDTQYF
cdr3_nt: TGCGCCAGCATGAAGGGACTAGCGGGGGGGAGCACAGATACGCAGTATTTT

clone_size: -
j_call: TRBJ2-7
v_call: TRBV5-4
d_call: -
cdr3_aa: CASSLAGRNGYEQYF
cdr3_nt: TGTGCCAGCAGCTTGGCCGGACGGAATGGCTACGAGCAGTACTTC

clone_size: few
j_call: TRBJ2-1
v_call: TRBV20-1
d_call: -
cdr3_aa: CSAPSDSYNEQFF
cdr3_nt: TGCAGTGCTCCTAGCGACTCCTACAATGAGCAGTTCTTC

clone_size: few
j_call: TRBJ1-3
v_call: TRBV7-2
d_call: -
cdr3_aa: CASSFIGNSGNTIYF
cdr3_nt: TGTGCCAGCAGCTTTATTGGGAACTCTGGAAACACCATATATTTT

clone_size: many
j_call: TRBJ1-1
v_call: TRBV15
d_call: -
cdr3_aa: CATSRERGGRSTEAFF
cdr3_nt: TGTGCCACCAGCAGAGAACGGGGGGGGCGAAGCACTGAAGCTTTCTTT